This is a list of T cell receptor beta chains from one sample in a study of patients and donors after allogeneic stem cell transplantation. TCRdb reprocessed the RT-PCR reads with MiXCR, giving one entry per CDR3 protein. The sample has about 110,000 distinct CDR3 sequences; approximately 35% are singletons. The sequenced sample was blood, either unsorted or a sorted T cell fraction (not recorded which). These receptors all come from a human donor who was either an allogeneic HSCT recipient or a stem cell or donor lymphocyte infusion donor (not recorded which). It is not recorded whose cells these are; they may come from a transplant donor. Each CDR3 is given with its conserved first and last residue. D genes are given only for firm matches. Clone size is not always given. Where it is, it says once, few, many or a class for expanded clones.

clone_size	v_call	j_call	d_call	cdr3_aa	cdr3_nt
few	TRBV12-3/TRBV12-4	TRBJ2-1	TRBD2	CASSNPGLVSSYNEQFF	TGTGCCAGCAGTAACCCGGGACTAGTGAGCTCCTACAATGAGCAGTTCTTC
few	TRBV3-1	TRBJ2-7	-	CASSQEQTRLVYEQYF	TGTGCCAGCAGCCAAGAGCAGACAAGGTTGGTCTACGAGCAGTACTTC
many	TRBV6-5	TRBJ1-1	-	CASSRRTVNTEAFF	TGTGCCAGCAGCCGCAGGACGGTGAACACTGAAGCTTTCTTT
few	TRBV19	TRBJ1-1	-	CASSIGGGLEAFF	TGTGCCAGTAGTATAGGAGGGGGTCTCGAAGCTTTCTTT
-	TRBV20-1	TRBJ2-7	-	CSASQSYEQYF	TGCAGTGCTAGTCAATCATACGAGCAGTACTTC
-	TRBV10-3	TRBJ2-1	TRBD2	CATPGGGNSYNEQFF	TGTGCCACCCCGGGGGGGGGGAACTCCTACAATGAGCAGTTCTTC
-	TRBV20-1	TRBJ2-7	-	CSARVERPSYEQYF	TGCAGTGCTAGAGTGGAGCGGCCCTCCTACGAGCAGTACTTC
-	TRBV19	TRBJ1-5	-	CASSMVALGQRQHF	TGTGCCAGTAGTATGGTTGCGCTAGGTCAGCGCCAGCATTTT
few	TRBV3-1	TRBJ2-4	-	CASSQDRGRAHIQYF	TGTGCCAGCAGCCAAGATCGAGGAAGGGCGCACATTCAGTACTTC
few	TRBV11-1	TRBJ1-5	-	CASSFQPSQPQHF	TGTGCCAGCAGCTTTCAGCCAAGTCAGCCCCAGCATTTT
few	TRBV7-2	TRBJ1-4	-	CASSLVTRPLEKLFF	TGTGCCAGCAGCTTAGTTACACGACCTCTTGAAAAACTGTTTTTT
-	TRBV28	TRBJ2-1	-	CASSLSGSSYNEQFF	TGTGCCAGCAGTTTATCCGGGAGCTCCTACAATGAGCAGTTCTTC
-	TRBV15	TRBJ2-7	TRBD1	CATSGGTGGTYEQYF	TGTGCCACCAGCGGTGGGACAGGGGGCACCTACGAGCAGTACTTC
many	TRBV12-3/TRBV12-4	TRBJ1-3	-	CASSWYRAGNTIYF	TGTGCCAGCAGTTGGTACAGAGCTGGAAACACCATATATTTT
few	TRBV12-3/TRBV12-4	TRBJ2-3	-	CASSPVGTDTQYF	TGTGCCAGCAGTCCGGTGGGCACAGATACGCAGTATTTT
-	TRBV11-2	TRBJ2-1	TRBD2	CASSLNRGGHEQFF	TGTGCCAGCAGCTTAAATCGGGGGGGTCATGAGCAGTTCTTC
few	TRBV7-9	TRBJ2-7	-	CASSPHSSYEQYF	TGTGCCAGCAGCCCTCATAGCTCCTACGAGCAGTACTTC
few	TRBV12-3/TRBV12-4	TRBJ1-1	-	CASSFRAPLGTEAFF	TGTGCCAGCAGTTTCAGGGCCCCCCTCGGGACTGAAGCTTTCTTT
-	TRBV4-2	TRBJ1-3	TRBD1	CASSQGPGQVYSFSGNTIYF	TGTGCCAGCAGCCAAGGCCCGGGACAGGTATACTCATTCTCTGGAAACACCATATATTTT
-	TRBV20-1	TRBJ1-6	-	CSARGAGSRGSYNSPLHF	TGCAGTGCTAGAGGGGCAGGATCGAGAGGCTCCTATAATTCACCCCTCCACTTT
-	TRBV14	TRBJ2-3	TRBD1	CASSRDRRTDTQYF	TGTGCCAGCAGCCGGGACAGGCGAACAGATACGCAGTATTTT
many	TRBV7-2	TRBJ1-2	-	CASSQPLYGYTF	TGTGCCAGCAGCCAACCTCTATATGGCTACACCTTC
-	TRBV20-1	TRBJ2-1	TRBD2	CSARVAGVRDNEQFF	TGCAGTGCTAGAGTTGCGGGAGTCAGGGACAATGAGCAGTTCTTC
-	TRBV20-1	TRBJ1-1	-	CSAKEDSWNTEAFF	TGCAGTGCTAAAGAAGACAGTTGGAACACTGAAGCTTTCTTT
-	TRBV5-5	TRBJ1-1	-	CASSLFLEVTEASF	TGTGCCAGCAGCTTGTTCCTCGAAGTAACTGAAGCTTCCTTT
-	TRBV6-5	TRBJ1-1	-	CATREAFF	TGTGCCACCAGGGAAGCTTTCTTT
-	TRBV10-3	TRBJ2-7	-	CASGGASGTYEQYF	TGTGCCTCAGGGGGGGCTAGCGGAACCTACGAGCAGTACTTC
-	TRBV9	TRBJ1-6	-	CASSVTGNSPLHF	TGTGCCAGCAGCGTAACAGGGAATTCACCCCTCCACTTT
-	TRBV28	TRBJ1-5	-	CASTAPGWQPQHF	TGTGCCAGCACCGCGCCAGGGTGGCAGCCCCAGCATTTT
-	TRBV27	TRBJ1-6	-	CASSPRRDSPLHF	TGTGCCAGCAGTCCCCGCCGGGATTCACCCCTCCACTTT
-	TRBV15	TRBJ1-3	-	CATSRGVGNTIYF	TGTGCCACCAGCAGAGGAGTTGGAAACACCATATATTTT
-	TRBV11-2	TRBJ2-3	TRBD2	CASSFTGGPRTDTQYF	TGTGCCAGCAGCTTTACGGGAGGGCCCCGCACAGATACGCAGTATTTT
few	TRBV6-5	TRBJ2-3	TRBD1	CASSTDRDTDTQYF	TGTGCCAGCAGTACCGACAGGGATACAGATACGCAGTATTTT
-	TRBV29-1	TRBJ2-1	-	CSAASSYNEQFF	TGCAGCGCCGCTTCGTCCTACAATGAGCAGTTCTTC
few	TRBV10-3	TRBJ1-2	-	CAITQGQLSYGYTF	TGTGCCATCACCCAAGGACAACTTTCCTATGGCTACACCTTC
once	TRBV6-1	TRBJ2-3	-	CASSSGSLTFGDRYF	TGTGCCAGCAGTTCCGGGAGCCTGACATTCGGAGACCGGTATTTT
-	TRBV20-1	TRBJ1-2	-	CSARDSNYGYTF	TGCAGTGCTAGAGATTCCAACTATGGCTACACCTTC
few	TRBV6-5	TRBJ1-5	-	CASSYGQFNQPQHF	TGTGCCAGCAGTTACGGGCAGTTCAATCAGCCCCAGCATTTT
few	TRBV12-3/TRBV12-4	TRBJ1-2	-	CASGRGRTYYGYTF	TGTGCCAGCGGACGAGGGCGGACCTACTATGGCTACACCTTC
-	TRBV12-3/TRBV12-4	TRBJ2-5	-	CASSLARGSQYF	TGTGCCAGCAGTTTAGCGCGGGGATCCCAGTACTTC
-	TRBV7-9	TRBJ1-6	-	CASSPTGSSSPLHF	TGTGCCAGCAGCCCCACAGGGAGTAGTTCACCCCTCCACTTT
few	TRBV12-3/TRBV12-4	TRBJ2-1	-	CASSVGTPDEQFF	TGTGCCAGCAGTGTCGGGACTCCGGATGAGCAGTTCTTC
-	TRBV3-1	TRBJ2-1	-	CASSQVSDQFF	TGTGCCAGCAGCCAAGTTAGCGATCAGTTCTTC
-	TRBV12-3/TRBV12-4	TRBJ1-3	-	CASSPGGIIYF	TGTGCCAGCAGTCCGGGGGGGATCATATATTTT
-	TRBV24-1	TRBJ2-3	-	CATSGSGKPTDTQYF	TGTGCCACCAGTGGTAGCGGTAAGCCCACAGATACGCAGTATTTT
-	TRBV5-1	TRBJ2-1	TRBD2	CASSLVLAGEQFF	TGCGCCAGCAGCTTGGTACTAGCGGGGGAGCAGTTCTTC
few	TRBV20-1	TRBJ2-7	-	CSASSQAFYEQYF	TGCAGTGCTAGTTCGCAGGCCTTCTACGAGCAGTACTTC
-	TRBV4-3	TRBJ2-3	-	CASSRGLPQGDTQYF	TGCGCCAGCAGCCGGGGACTCCCCCAAGGAGATACGCAGTATTTT
few	TRBV11-3	TRBJ2-2	-	CASSLGGSGELFF	TGTGCCAGCAGCTTAGGAGGATCCGGGGAGCTGTTTTTT
-	TRBV12-3/TRBV12-4	TRBJ2-1	TRBD2	CASRTRTSPSSYNEQFF	TGTGCCAGCAGGACACGGACTAGCCCTAGCTCCTACAATGAGCAGTTCTTC
-	TRBV5-7	TRBJ2-1	-	CASSSEPEFF	TGTGCTAGCAGCTCCGAGCCGGAGTTCTTC
-	TRBV6-6	TRBJ2-2	-	CASSERIDTGELFF	TGTGCCAGCAGTGAGCGAATAGATACCGGGGAGCTGTTTTTT
few	TRBV27	TRBJ1-1	-	CASSLVGATEAFF	TGTGCCAGCAGTTTGGTGGGGGCTACTGAAGCTTTCTTT